Listed below are T cell receptor beta chains from one sample, sequenced in a study of T cell repertoires in cytomegalovirus infection. TCRdb re-analysed the reads in MiXCR, keeping a single row per CDR3 protein. The sample shows under 800,000 distinct CDR3 sequences, 20% to 30% of them seen only once. The sample comprised CD8+ T cells from PBMCs. The receptors come from a human donor in good health (CMV status not recorded). Some clones in this sample may be carry-over from other donors' samples. CDR3s include the opening cysteine and the closing phenylalanine or tryptophan. The D gene is left open where the match is weak. Only part of the rows carry a size: once, few, many, or a class if the clone is expanded.

TRBJ2-1,few,TRBV6-5,TRBD2,TGTGCCAGCAGTCCCGTAGGGACTAGCTTCTACAATGAGCAGTTCTTC,CASSPVGTSFYNEQFF
TRBJ1-1,-,TRBV4-1,-,TGCGCCAGCAGCCATATATCGGGCGTCACTGAAGCTTTCTTT,CASSHISGVTEAFF
TRBJ1-5,-,TRBV10-3,-,TGTGCCATCAGTGAAGGCAGGGGCGCAGGTGAGCCCCAGCATTTT,CAISEGRGAGEPQHF
TRBJ2-1,-,TRBV5-1,-,TGCGCCAGCAGGGAGGACGGATACAATGAGCAGTTCTTC,CASREDGYNEQFF
TRBJ2-1,-,TRBV4-1,TRBD2,TGCGCCAGCAGCCAAGTCCGGGGGGACAATGAGCAGTTCTTC,CASSQVRGDNEQFF
TRBJ1-3,-,TRBV12-3/TRBV12-4,-,TGTGCCAGCAGCGACGGTGGAAACACCATATATTTT,CASSDGGNTIYF
TRBJ1-5,-,TRBV7-6,-,TGTGCCAGCTGCCCCTCCGGGAATCAGCCCCAGCATTTT,CASCPSGNQPQHF
TRBJ2-1,few,TRBV20-1,-,TGCAGTGCTAGGGGGACTCACTACTATGAGCAGTTCTTC,CSARGTHYYEQFF
TRBJ2-2,few,TRBV20-1,-,TGCAGTGCTATGCCCCTGGGGGTTGGAAACACCGGGGAGCTGTTTTTT,CSAMPLGVGNTGELFF
TRBJ1-1,many,TRBV10-3,-,TGTGCCATACAGGGAAATGGGGGCACTGAAGCTTTCTTT,CAIQGNGGTEAFF
TRBJ2-5,few,TRBV7-9,TRBD1,TGTGCCAGCAGCCCTGACAGGGATCAAGAGACCCAGTACTTC,CASSPDRDQETQYF
TRBJ2-7,few,TRBV12-5,-,TGTGCTAGTGGTCCGTCCCGGGCGGAAGAGCAGTACTTC,CASGPSRAEEQYF
TRBJ1-2,few,TRBV10-3,TRBD1,TGTGCCATACTAGTGGGACAGGACTATGGCTACACCTTC,CAILVGQDYGYTF
TRBJ2-1,many,TRBV28,-,TGTGCCAGCAGTTTATTGGGGGGGGCCTCCTACAATGAGCAGTTCTTC,CASSLLGGASYNEQFF
TRBJ1-3,-,TRBV7-9,TRBD1,TGTGCCAGCAGCTTCCGGGACAGGGAGCCGAACGCAGTAAACACCATATATTTT,CASSFRDREPNAVNTIYF
TRBJ2-1,-,TRBV28,-,TGTGCCAGCAGTTTTCTAGGACAAGACAGGTTCTTC,CASSFLGQDRFF
TRBJ2-4,few,TRBV5-1,TRBD1,TGCGCCAGCAGCTTGGACCCGGGACAGGGAGCCAAAAACATTCAGTACTTC,CASSLDPGQGAKNIQYF
TRBJ2-7,-,TRBV7-6,TRBD1,TGTGCCAGCAGACAGACAGGGGAGGCCGAGCAGTACTTC,CASRQTGEAEQYF
TRBJ2-3,many,TRBV5-8,-,TGTGCCAGCAGTACGGTAGCGCAGTATTTT,CASSTVAQYF
TRBJ2-1,-,TRBV4-3,-,TGCGCCAGCAGCCAAGAAGATTTCACTAACAATGAGCAGTTCTTC,CASSQEDFTNNEQFF
TRBJ1-3,many,TRBV7-8,-,TGTGCCAGCAGCTCGGGGGGCCCCGGGGACACCATATATTTT,CASSSGGPGDTIYF
TRBJ2-3,many,TRBV7-8,-,TGTGCCAGCAGCCGGGACTTAAGAACGAATACGCAGTATTTT,CASSRDLRTNTQYF